Listed here are 11 T cell receptor beta chains from one sample, sequenced in a study of shared clonotypes between healthy human individuals. The data were produced by immunoSEQ multiplex PCR, yet TCRdb's version contains in-frame clones alone and is incomplete. The table lists roughly 1.5 million clones, about 98% of them singletons. The sequencing sample was made of naive CD4+ T cells sorted from blood. Subset meaning: CD45RA+ positively selected. All receptors derive from a man aged 25 to 45 in good health.

The chain uses TRBV29-1 and TRBJ1-2; D is undetermined. The CDR3 consists of 12 residues. V was clipped by 3 bases and J by 11 bases, with 16 bases between them. From germline, CDR1 is SQVTM and CDR2 ANQGSEA. CDR3: CSVDLILQHYTF. As DNA, the CDR3 is TGCAGCGTTGATTTGATTCTCCAGCATTACACCTTC.

The chain employs TRBV18 and TRBJ2-7, with D unclear. The V and J ends lost 3 bases and 5 bases respectively, with 14 bases between them. Germline CDR1 reads KGHSH; CDR2 reads LQKENI. This CDR3 is built from 14 residues. CDR3 nucleotide sequence: TGTGCCAGCTCACCCCGAAAATTGAACCACGAGCAGTACTTC. It encodes CASSPRKLNHEQYF.

V and J are TRBV18 and TRBJ2-5; 10 bases map to TRBD2. CDR1 and CDR2 (germline): KGHSH, LQKENI. The CDR3 covers 17 residues. V shed 2 bases and J 4 bases; nucleotides not matched to a gene: 10. The CDR3 region is CASSPGLAGVTGETQYF. In nucleotides, the CDR3 is TGTGCCAGCTCACCAGGGCTAGCGGGAGTAACGGGAGAGACCCAGTACTTC.

The rearrangement joins TRBV10-2 to TRBJ2-3; TRBD2 matches 16 bases. After removal of 6 bases from V and 5 bases from J, the junction contained 8 bases not matched to a gene. CDR1 is WSHSY, CDR2 SAAADI, per germline. This CDR3 spans 17 amino acids. CDR3 sequence (DNA): TGCGCCAGCAGGGGACTAGCGGGAGGGCCGGGGGGAGATACGCAGTATTTT. Encoded protein: CASRGLAGGPGGDTQYF.

This clone occurred once. The J gene is TRBJ2-3, the V gene TRBV10-3, with TRBD2 as a possible D gene (5 bases). The CDR3 has 14 residues. CDR1 and CDR2 from the germline V gene are ENHRY and SYGVKD. Trimming removed 3 bases from V and 4 bases from J, with 11 bases in between. CDR3 nucleotide sequence: TGTGCCATCAGTGAAACAACTAGTGCAGATACGCAGTATTTT. Protein product: CAISETTSADTQYF.

CDR3 DNA sequence: TGTGCCAGCAGCCCCGCGGGCAACTACAATGAGCAGTTCTTC. Residues: CASSPAGNYNEQFF. The chain links TRBV7-2 to TRBJ2-1; possible D gene TRBD2, 5 bases. The CDR3 length is 14 residues. V was cut by 5 bases and J by 3 bases, with 11 bases left in between. The germline gives CDR1 SGHTA, CDR2 FQGNSA.

This clone was detected only once. J is TRBJ2-2 and V is TRBV7-3; D might be TRBD1 (6 bases). The CDR3 is made up of 17 amino acids. The germline V gene encodes CDR1 SGHTA and CDR2 FQGTGA. V was cut by 1 base and J by 2 bases, with 14 bases left in between. The CDR3, as DNA: TGTGCCAGCAGCTTAATGTCAGGGGCAGGTAACACCGGGGAGCTGTTTTTT. Translation gives CASSLMSGAGNTGELFF.

The chain combines TRBV11-2 with TRBJ2-3, with D hard to call. The V gene's germline CDR1 is SGHAT and CDR2 FQNNGV. The CDR3 is 17 amino acids. With 2 bases removed from V and 2 bases from J, the gap between germline ends came to 17 bases. The CDR3: CASSLRARSRSTDTQYF. The CDR3 DNA sequence: TGTGCCAGCAGCTTACGGGCTAGGTCCCGGTCCACAGATACGCAGTATTTT. The whole variable domain, filled in from reference TRBV11-2 and TRBJ2-3, reads EAGVAQSPRYKIIEKRQSVAFWCNPISGHATLYWYQQILGQGPKLLIQFQNNGVVDDSQLPKDRFSAERLKGVDSTLKIQPAKLEDSAVYLCASSLRARSRSTDTQYFGPGTRLTVL.

This clone occurred once. This chain uses TRBV7-8 with TRBJ2-1; D not resolved. This CDR3 is built from 17 residues. Germline loops: CDR1 SGHVS, CDR2 FQNEAQ. Trimming cost V 1 base and J 0 bases, with 13 bases left between them. The CDR3 loop is CASSLVGDPSSYNEQFF. CDR3 nucleotides: TGTGCCAGCAGCTTAGTCGGAGATCCAAGCTCCTACAATGAGCAGTTCTTC.

The table lists this clone with a count of one. The chain carries TRBV10-1 and TRBJ2-7; 10 positions agree with TRBD2. Germline V gene lookup returns CDR1 WNHNN and CDR2 SYGVQD (reference sequence). After removal of 5 bases from V and 7 bases from J, the junction contained 8 bases not matched to a gene. The CDR3 runs 14 residues. The CDR3 nucleotides are TGCGCCAGCAGTAGCGGGAGGGCCGGGGGAGAGCAGTACTTC. This sequence encodes CASSSGRAGGEQYF.

This chain connects TRBV30 to TRBJ1-4; a possible D gene is TRBD1 (6 bases). The CDR3 has 14 residues. Trimming removed 0 bases from V and 8 bases from J, with 13 bases in between. Germline V gives CDR1 GTSNPN, CDR2 SVGIG (reference sequence). The CDR3 protein is CAWSVMGGEEKLFF. In DNA, the CDR3 is TGTGCCTGGAGTGTAATGGGGGGCGAAGAAAAACTGTTTTTT.